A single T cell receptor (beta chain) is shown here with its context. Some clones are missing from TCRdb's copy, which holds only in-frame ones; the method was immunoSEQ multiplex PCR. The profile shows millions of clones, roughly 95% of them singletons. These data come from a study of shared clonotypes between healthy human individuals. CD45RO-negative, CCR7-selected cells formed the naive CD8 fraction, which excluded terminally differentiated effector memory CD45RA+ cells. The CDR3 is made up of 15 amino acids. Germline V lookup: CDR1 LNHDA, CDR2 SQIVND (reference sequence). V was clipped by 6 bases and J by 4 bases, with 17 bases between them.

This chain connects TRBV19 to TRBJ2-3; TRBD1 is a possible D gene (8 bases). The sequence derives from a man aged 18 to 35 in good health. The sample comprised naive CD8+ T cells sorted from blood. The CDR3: CASSGQGGYSDTQYF. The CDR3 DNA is TGTGCCAGTAGCGGACAGGGAGGGTATTCAGATACGCAGTATTTT.